Listed below are T cell receptor beta chains from one sample, sequenced in a study of blood T cell repertoires in COVID-19. Profiled with immunoSEQ multiplex PCR; TCRdb holds only in-frame clones, not every one. The table lists tens of thousands of clones, 80% of them singletons. Sequencing input: peripheral blood. The origin of the receptors is a woman older than 75 with acute or convalescent COVID-19. Both conserved end residues are part of each CDR3. Fields, in order: D gene, J gene, clone size, CDR3 length, V gene, CDR3 protein, CDR3 DNA. A D gene is named only where the DNA matches it firmly. Only part of the rows carry a size: once, few, many, or a class if the clone is expanded.

NA | TRBJ2-2 | NA | 14 | TRBV2 | CASRRDSNTGELFF | TGTGCCAGCAGAAGGGACTCAAACACCGGGGAGCTGTTTTTT
TRBD2 | TRBJ2-2 | few | 14 | TRBV7-9 | CASNLGLASGELFF | TGTGCCAGCAATCTTGGACTAGCCTCCGGGGAGCTGTTTTTT
TRBD1 | TRBJ2-7 | once | 15 | TRBV5-1 | CASSFYGTGGKEQYF | TGCGCCAGCAGCTTCTACGGGACAGGGGGGAAAGAGCAGTACTTC
NA | TRBJ2-7 | NA | 14 | TRBV21-1 | CASSQRDNSYEQYF | TGTGCCAGCAGCCAACGGGACAACTCCTACGAGCAGTACTTC
TRBD1 | TRBJ1-2 | NA | 13 | TRBV5-6 | CASRRTGEDGYTF | TGTGCCAGCAGACGGACAGGGGAAGACGGCTACACCTTC
NA | TRBJ2-3 | NA | 17 | TRBV19 | CASSIGPVTGRRDTQYF | TGTGCCAGTAGTATAGGCCCTGTGACAGGCCGCAGGGATACGCAGTATTTT
TRBD1 | TRBJ2-7 | NA | 15 | TRBV5-1 | CASSFFRDSSYEQYF | TGCGCCAGCAGCTTCTTCCGGGACAGCTCCTACGAGCAGTACTTC
NA | TRBJ2-7 | few | 12 | TRBV5-6 | CASSFFLYEQYF | TGTGCCAGCAGCTTTTTCCTCTACGAGCAGTACTTC
NA | TRBJ1-6 | NA | 14 | TRBV10-3 | CAISASPLLRPLHF | TGTGCCATCAGTGCGAGTCCCCTCCTTCGACCCCTCCACTTT
NA | TRBJ2-1 | few | 12 | TRBV18 | CASSLQSSEQFF | TGTGCCAGCTCACTACAGAGTAGTGAGCAGTTCTTC
TRBD1 | TRBJ1-6 | NA | 13 | TRBV2 | CATLQGRGSPLHF | TGTGCCACGTTACAGGGGAGAGGTTCACCCCTCCACTTT
TRBD1 | TRBJ2-5 | NA | 15 | TRBV19 | CASSTQGQGVETQYF | TGTGCCAGTAGTACCCAGGGACAGGGAGTAGAGACCCAGTACTTC
TRBD2 | TRBJ2-7 | NA | 17 | TRBV3-1/TRBV3-2 | CASSQDGLAGFAYEQYF | TGTGCCAGCAGCCAAGACGGACTAGCGGGATTCGCCTACGAGCAGTACTTC
TRBD1 | TRBJ1-1 | NA | 14 | TRBV18 | CASSPGTGFPEAFF | TGTGCCAGCTCACCCGGGACAGGGTTCCCTGAAGCTTTCTTT
NA | TRBJ1-2 | once | 13 | TRBV5-1 | CASSTGGDYGYTF | TGCGCCAGCAGCACCGGGGGGGACTATGGCTACACCTTC
NA | TRBJ2-1 | NA | 15 | TRBV27 | CASSSRPTGYNEQFF | TGTGCCAGCAGTAGCCGTCCCACGGGATACAATGAGCAGTTCTTC
TRBD1 | TRBJ1-2 | few | 15 | TRBV5-5 | CASSLEGAVNYGYTF | TGTGCCAGCAGCCTAGAGGGGGCCGTGAACTATGGCTACACCTTC
TRBD1 | TRBJ2-7 | NA | 14 | TRBV5-6 | CASTRQGTTYEQYF | TGTGCCAGCACCCGACAGGGCACTACCTACGAGCAGTACTTC
NA | TRBJ1-2 | few | 16 | TRBV28 | CASSLGGGKGLYGYTF | TGTGCCAGCAGTTTAGGGGGGGGCAAGGGACTATATGGCTACACCTTC
NA | TRBJ1-2 | once | 13 | TRBV19 | CASRWRDRFGYTF | TGTGCCAGTAGATGGAGGGACCGTTTTGGCTACACCTTC
NA | TRBJ2-2 | once | 15 | TRBV29-1 | CSVEPLAANTGELFF | TGCAGCGTTGAACCCCTGGCGGCTAACACCGGGGAGCTGTTTTTT
TRBD2 | TRBJ2-7 | NA | 14 | TRBV5-1 | CASSPRTSGGEQYF | TGCGCCAGCAGCCCCCGGACTAGCGGGGGCGAGCAGTACTTC
NA | TRBJ2-1 | NA | 15 | TRBV5-4 | CASSPEGDYFDEQFF | TGTGCCAGCAGCCCCGAGGGGGACTATTTTGATGAGCAGTTCTTC
NA | TRBJ2-5 | NA | 16 | TRBV9 | CASSGRGLSGRETQYF | TGTGCCAGCAGCGGACGCGGACTAAGCGGTAGAGAGACCCAGTACTTC
TRBD1 | TRBJ2-3 | NA | 17 | TRBV5-4 | CASSGHTGGLSTDTQYF | TGTGCCAGCAGCGGCCATACAGGGGGACTTAGCACAGATACGCAGTATTTT
TRBD2 | TRBJ2-1 | NA | 15 | TRBV9 | CASSTPGLAGDEQFF | TGTGCCAGCAGCACCCCGGGACTAGCGGGAGATGAGCAGTTCTTC
NA | TRBJ2-7 | few | 13 | TRBV6-1 | CASSEGLDYEQYF | TGTGCCAGCAGTGAAGGACTAGACTACGAGCAGTACTTC
TRBD1 | TRBJ1-3 | NA | 15 | TRBV15 | CATSTGTASGNTIYF | TGTGCCACCAGCACCGGGACAGCCTCTGGAAACACCATATATTTT
TRBD1 | TRBJ2-3 | once | 16 | TRBV4-1 | CASSPHRGSFTDTQYF | TGCGCCAGCAGCCCCCACAGGGGTTCATTCACAGATACGCAGTATTTT
TRBD2 | TRBJ2-1 | NA | 19 | TRBV5-5 | CASSSDRRFTSGRIQVQFF | TGTGCCAGCAGCTCCGACCGACGCTTCACTAGCGGGAGGATCCAAGTACAGTTCTTC
TRBD1 | TRBJ2-7 | NA | 12 | TRBV3-1/TRBV3-2 | CATGTAGYEQYF | TGTGCCACCGGGACAGCAGGGTACGAGCAGTACTTC
TRBD1 | TRBJ2-7 | NA | 14 | TRBV5-4 | CASSLNRGFNEQYF | TGTGCCAGCAGCTTGAACAGGGGTTTCAACGAGCAGTACTTC
TRBD1 | TRBJ1-4 | NA | 19 | TRBV27 | CASRNNHRDRDATNEKLFF | TGTGCCAGCAGGAATAACCACCGGGACAGGGATGCAACTAATGAAAAACTGTTTTTT
TRBD1 | TRBJ1-2 | NA | 12 | TRBV30 | CAWGGQGVGYTF | TGTGCCTGGGGGGGACAGGGCGTTGGCTACACCTTC
NA | TRBJ2-5 | NA | 14 | TRBV2 | CASSDQQNQETQYF | TGTGCCAGCAGTGACCAACAGAACCAAGAGACCCAGTACTTC
TRBD1 | TRBJ1-1 | NA | 16 | TRBV5-5 | CASSSTTGGIETEAFF | TGTGCCAGCAGCTCCACTACAGGGGGAATTGAAACTGAAGCTTTCTTT
TRBD1 | TRBJ1-1 | NA | 16 | TRBV27 | CASRETNTGGHTEAFF | TGTGCCAGCAGGGAGACCAATACAGGGGGCCACACTGAAGCTTTCTTT
TRBD1 | TRBJ1-1 | NA | 15 | TRBV7-2 | CASSLLTGDVTEAFF | TGTGCCAGCAGCTTACTGACAGGGGATGTGACTGAAGCTTTCTTT
NA | TRBJ1-1 | once | 14 | TRBV18 | CASSHQAGEFEAFF | TGTGCCAGCTCACACCAGGCGGGCGAATTTGAAGCTTTCTTT
TRBD2 | TRBJ2-3 | NA | 16 | TRBV6-4 | CASSPLAGRGADTQYF | TGTGCCAGCAGCCCCTTAGCGGGACGAGGGGCAGATACGCAGTATTTT